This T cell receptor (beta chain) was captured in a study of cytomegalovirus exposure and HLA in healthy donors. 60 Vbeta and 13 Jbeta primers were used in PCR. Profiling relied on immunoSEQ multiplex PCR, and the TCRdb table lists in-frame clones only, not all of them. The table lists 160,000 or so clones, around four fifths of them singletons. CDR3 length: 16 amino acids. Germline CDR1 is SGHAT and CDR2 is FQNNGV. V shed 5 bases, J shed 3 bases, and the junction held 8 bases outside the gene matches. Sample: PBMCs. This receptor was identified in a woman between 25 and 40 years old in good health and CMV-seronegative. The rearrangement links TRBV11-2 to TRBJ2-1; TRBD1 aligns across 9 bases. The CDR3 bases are TGTGCCAGCAGCCCAGATACGGGACAGGGCTACAATGAGCAGTTCTTC. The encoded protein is CASSPDTGQGYNEQFF.